Given below is one TCR beta chain in context. Its antigen is unknown. This record belongs to a study of identical twins' blood T cells. Study as a whole: Roughly 6 alpha and about 6 beta libraries together yielded roughly 50 million reads. Findings and caveats of the study: Out-of-frame TCRbeta clonotypes reportedly had markedly more similar V usage in twins than unrelated donors. Shared environment remains a possible cause of twin similarity.

CDR1 is SNHLY and CDR2 is FYNNEI in the germline V gene. This CDR3 is built from 13 residues. Trimming cost V 10 bases and J 4 bases; bases outside gene matches: 5. TCRdb itself ran the 5' RACE reads through MiXCR, one entry per CDR3 protein. The repertoire holds 300,000 to 400,000 distinct CDR3 sequences, with over 25% as singletons. Reared together, all three twin pairs probably met the same infectious agents and vaccines. The sequence derives from a woman aged 18 to 55 in good health. Sequences were obtained from PBMCs. The chain couples TRBV2 to TRBJ2-1, with 9 bases aligning to TRBD2. The CDR3 protein is CANVAGEYNEQFF. In DNA, the CDR3 is TGTGCCAACGTAGCGGGGGAGTACAATGAGCAGTTCTTC. Variable domain in full (rest from reference TRBV2 and TRBJ2-1): EPEVTQTPSHQVTQMGQEVILRCVPISNHLYFYWYRQILGQKVEFLVSFYNNEISEKSEIFDDQFSVERPDGSNFTLKIRSTKLEDSAMYFCANVAGEYNEQFFGPGTRLTVL.